A single sample gave rise to the 21 T cell receptor beta chains below, sequenced in a study of T cell responses to AZD1222 COVID-19 vaccine. Measured with immunoSEQ multiplex PCR; TCRdb has only the in-frame clones, and not every one. The sample has approximately 140,000 clones, approximately 90% seen once. The starting material was peripheral blood, obtained on day 0 of AZD1222 vaccination. These TCRs come from an adult in good health.

This clone was recorded once. The chain couples TRBV28 to TRBJ1-2; tentative D call: TRBD1 (5 bases). The germline CDR1 and CDR2 sequences are MDHEN and SYDVKM. CDR3 size: 13 residues. Trimming cost V 11 bases and J 3 bases, with 16 bases left between them. In DNA, the CDR3 is TGTGCCTTGCAGGGAGGGGCAGACTATGGCTACACCTTC. Translated: CALQGGADYGYTF.

The chain's CDR3 is CASSEMGQGAPYEQYF. The CDR3 DNA follows: TGTGCCAGCAGTGAGATGGGACAGGGAGCTCCCTACGAGCAGTACTTC. This chain uses TRBV6-1 with TRBJ2-7; 9 nucleotides agree with TRBD1. The CDR3 has 16 residues. CDR1 and CDR2 (germline): MNHNS, SASEGT. Trimming cost V 3 bases and J 2 bases; bases outside gene matches: 8.

The J gene is TRBJ2-7, the V gene TRBV9, with D possibly being TRBD2 (6 bases). The CDR3 covers 14 residues. Germline V gene sequence: CDR1 SGDLS, CDR2 YYNGEE. With 4 bases removed from V and 6 bases from J, the gap between germline ends came to 17 bases. Here the CDR3 DNA reads TGTGCCAGCAGCACGCGGGAATTCGCGACCGAGCAGTACTTC. Translation gives CASSTREFATEQYF.

CDR3 amino acids: CASSERHLSSYNEQFF. CDR3 sequence (DNA): TGTGCCAGCAGTGAAAGGCACCTTAGCTCCTACAATGAGCAGTTCTTC. This chain joins TRBV2 and TRBJ2-1; D gene ambiguous. Germline V lookup: CDR1 SNHLY, CDR2 FYNNEI. Trimming removed 2 bases from V and 0 bases from J, with 11 bases in between. The CDR3 is 16 amino acids.

The V call is TRBV4-2, the J call TRBJ2-3; 9 positions agree with TRBD2. Germline-derived CDR1 and CDR2 are LGHNA and YNFKEQ. The CDR3 runs 15 residues. V trimming: 2 bases; J trimming: 5 bases; junction bases outside the gene matches: 5. The CDR3 spells CASSQTRGGIDTQYF. The CDR3 bases are TGTGCCAGCAGCCAAACGCGGGGGGGGATAGATACGCAGTATTTT.

The chain recombines TRBV10-3 with TRBJ2-1, with 9 bases lining up with TRBD2. Germline V CDR1 and CDR2: ENHRY, SYGVKD. V was clipped by 6 bases and J by 6 bases; unmatched bases: 12. The CDR3 is 16 residues long. The DNA of the CDR3 is TGTGCCATCAGGAAGACCGGGACTAGCCTCTCCAATGAGCAGTTCTTC. The encoded protein is CAIRKTGTSLSNEQFF.

This rearrangement joins TRBV2 to TRBJ1-2; D is possibly TRBD1 (5 bases). The CDR3 loop spans 16 amino acids. Germline CDR1 is SNHLY and CDR2 is FYNNEI. With 11 bases removed from V and 1 base from J, the gap between germline ends came to 23 bases. CDR3 in amino acids: CAQVGQAYGGNYGYTF. CDR3 coding DNA: TGTGCCCAAGTCGGCCAGGCCTATGGGGGTAACTATGGCTACACCTTC. The full variable domain, completed using reference TRBV2 and TRBJ1-2, is EPEVTQTPSHQVTQMGQEVILRCVPISNHLYFYWYRQILGQKVEFLVSFYNNEISEKSEIFDDQFSVERPDGSNFTLKIRSTKLEDSAMYFCAQVGQAYGGNYGYTFGSGTRLTVV.

CDR3 sequence (DNA): TGCAGCGTTGATATCACTAGCGCCCAAGAGACCCAGTACTTC. It yields the protein CSVDITSAQETQYF. This chain uses TRBV29-1 with TRBJ2-5; 7 bases are shared with TRBD2. The trim removed 3 bases at V and 1 base at J, leaving 5 bases unmatched. This CDR3 has 14 amino acids. From germline, CDR1 is SQVTM and CDR2 ANQGSEA.

CDR3 residues: CASSFEVVDGYTF. In nucleotides, the CDR3 is TGTGCCAGCAGCTTTGAGGTTGTCGATGGCTACACCTTC. The rearrangement joins TRBV7-8 to TRBJ1-2; D remains unclear. V lost 3 bases and J 6 bases, leaving 11 bases between the germline ends. CDR1 SGHVS and CDR2 FQNEAQ come from the germline V gene. The CDR3 runs 13 residues.

The rearrangement joins TRBV28 to TRBJ1-5; D is possibly TRBD1 (5 bases). Trimming left V 5 bases short and J 6 bases short, with 8 bases between. This CDR3 has 12 amino acids. In germline, CDR1 is MDHEN, CDR2 SYDVKM. This CDR3 reads CASSPQGQPQHF. Here the CDR3 DNA reads TGTGCCAGCAGTCCCCAGGGTCAGCCCCAGCATTTT.

The rearrangement joins TRBV7-9 to TRBJ1-1, with D perhaps matching TRBD1 (5 bases). Trimming shortened V by 5 bases and J by 1 base, and 11 bases separated the two germline ends. Germline-derived CDR1 and CDR2 are SEHNR and FQNEAQ (reference sequence). The length of the CDR3 is 14 residues. The CDR3 loop is CASSKGDRNTEAFF. CDR3 nucleotides: TGTGCCAGCAGCAAAGGGGACCGGAACACTGAAGCTTTCTTT. Based on the CDR3 plus reference TRBV7-9 and TRBJ1-1, the full variable domain is DTGVSQNPRHKITKRGQNVTFRCDPISEHNRLYWYRQTLGQGPEFLTYFQNEAQLEKSRLLSDRFSAERPKGSFSTLEIQRTEQGDSAMYLCASSKGDRNTEAFFGQGTRLTVV.

V usage is TRBV7-8 and J usage is TRBJ1-2; D remains ambiguous. The V end was cut by 1 base, the J end by 2 bases, with 11 bases between. This CDR3 contains 15 residues. Germline loops: CDR1 SGHVS, CDR2 FQNEAQ. CDR3 in amino acids: CASSLGGLRNYGYTF. The CDR3 DNA reads as TGTGCCAGCAGCTTAGGAGGGCTCAGGAACTATGGCTACACCTTC.

The chain joins TRBV11-2 to TRBJ1-1; D might be TRBD1 (6 bases). CDR3 length: 14 residues. V shed 4 bases and J shed 1 base, with 10 bases lying between them. Germline values: CDR1 SGHAT, CDR2 FQNNGV. The CDR3 is CASSYGTRNTEAFF. The CDR3 nucleotides read TGTGCCAGCAGCTACGGGACAAGGAACACTGAAGCTTTCTTT.

The genes are TRBV28 and TRBJ2-5; no reliable D call. V lost 5 bases and J 1 base, leaving 14 bases between the germline ends. The CDR3 has 15 amino acids. Germline loops: CDR1 MDHEN, CDR2 SYDVKM. This CDR3 is CASSPPPGSQETQYF. In DNA, the CDR3 is TGTGCCAGCAGTCCCCCCCCGGGCAGCCAAGAGACCCAGTACTTC.

The chain carries TRBV28 and TRBJ1-5, with D perhaps TRBD1 (6 bases). The ends were cut back, 5 bases at V and 11 bases at J, with 19 bases in the middle. The CDR3 sequence is 14 residues long. In germline, CDR1 is MDHEN, CDR2 SYDVKM. Here the CDR3 reads CASSNPTTPGAQHF. The DNA of the CDR3 is TGTGCCAGCAGTAACCCCACCACCCCAGGGGCCCAGCATTTT. Combining the CDR3 with reference TRBV28 and TRBJ1-5 gives the whole variable domain DVKVTQSSRYLVKRTGEKVFLECVQDMDHENMFWYRQDPGLGLRLIYFSYDVKMKEKGDIPEGYSVSREKKERFSLILESASTNQTSMYLCASSNPTTPGAQHFGDGTRLSIL.

This chain connects TRBV5-6 to TRBJ1-3; D is perhaps TRBD1 (5 bases). Trimming pared 1 base from V and 6 bases from J, leaving 14 bases between. From germline, CDR1 is SGHDT and CDR2 YYEEEE. The CDR3 is 15 amino acids. The CDR3 loop reads CASSLFSQAVNTIYF. CDR3 bases: TGTGCCAGCAGCTTGTTTTCACAGGCAGTAAACACCATATATTTT.

The chain couples TRBV5-5 to TRBJ2-7; D not resolved. Germline V lookup: CDR1 SGHKS, CDR2 YYEKEE (reference sequence). The V and J ends lost 5 bases and 3 bases respectively, with 9 bases between them. This CDR3 is built from 12 residues. CDR3 sequence: CASRSSSYEQYF. The DNA for the CDR3 is TGTGCCAGCAGAAGCAGCAGCTACGAGCAGTACTTC.

The rearrangement joins TRBV10-3 to TRBJ1-6, with TRBD1 as a possible D gene (5 bases). Trimming shortened V by 8 bases and J by 8 bases, and 13 bases separated the two germline ends. CDR1 and CDR2 (germline): ENHRY, SYGVKD. This CDR3 has 13 amino acids. For the CDR3, the DNA is TGTGCCATCTCCCGGGACCAATATTCACCCCTCCACTTT. Encoded protein: CAISRDQYSPLHF.

The chain carries TRBV29-1 and TRBJ2-5; maybe TRBD2 (6 bases). The CDR3 covers 14 residues. Germline CDR1 SQVTM, CDR2 ANQGSEA. V dropped 4 bases and J dropped 2 bases, with 14 bases sitting between them. CDR3 DNA sequence: TGCAGCGTTGGATGCCCGGGACTGCAAGAGACCCAGTACTTC. Protein product: CSVGCPGLQETQYF.

This rearrangement joins TRBV2 to TRBJ2-3; D is unresolved. The CDR3 is made up of 14 amino acids. CDR1 is SNHLY, CDR2 FYNNEI, per germline. V was trimmed by 2 bases and J by 2 bases, leaving 8 bases between them. CDR3 protein: CASSEWAPTDTQYF. CDR3 in DNA: TGTGCCAGCAGTGAATGGGCTCCCACAGATACGCAGTATTTT. Complete variable domain (other parts from reference TRBV2 and TRBJ2-3): EPEVTQTPSHQVTQMGQEVILRCVPISNHLYFYWYRQILGQKVEFLVSFYNNEISEKSEIFDDQFSVERPDGSNFTLKIRSTKLEDSAMYFCASSEWAPTDTQYFGPGTRLTVL.

CDR3 bases: TGTGCCAGCAGTCTGACTGCGAACACCGGGGAGCTGTTTTTT. Protein: CASSLTANTGELFF. The chain couples TRBV6-6 to TRBJ2-2; unclear D gene. Trimming took off 5 bases at V and 0 bases at J, with 7 bases between the two ends. The germline V gene encodes CDR1 MNHNY and CDR2 SVGAGI (reference sequence). There are 14 residues in the CDR3.